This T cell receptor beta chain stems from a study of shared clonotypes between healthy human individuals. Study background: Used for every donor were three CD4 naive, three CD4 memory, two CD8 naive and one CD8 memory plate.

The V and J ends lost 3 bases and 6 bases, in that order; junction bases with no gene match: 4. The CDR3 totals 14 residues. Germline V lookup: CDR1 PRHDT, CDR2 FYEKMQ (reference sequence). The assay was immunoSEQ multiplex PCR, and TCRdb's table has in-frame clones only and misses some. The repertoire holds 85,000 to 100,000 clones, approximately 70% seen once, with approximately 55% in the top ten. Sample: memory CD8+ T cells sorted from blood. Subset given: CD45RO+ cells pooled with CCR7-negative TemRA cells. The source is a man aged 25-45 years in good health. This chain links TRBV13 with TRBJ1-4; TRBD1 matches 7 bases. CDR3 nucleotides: TGTGCCAGCAGCTTCAGACAGGGCCATGAAAAACTGTTTTTT. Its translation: CASSFRQGHEKLFF.